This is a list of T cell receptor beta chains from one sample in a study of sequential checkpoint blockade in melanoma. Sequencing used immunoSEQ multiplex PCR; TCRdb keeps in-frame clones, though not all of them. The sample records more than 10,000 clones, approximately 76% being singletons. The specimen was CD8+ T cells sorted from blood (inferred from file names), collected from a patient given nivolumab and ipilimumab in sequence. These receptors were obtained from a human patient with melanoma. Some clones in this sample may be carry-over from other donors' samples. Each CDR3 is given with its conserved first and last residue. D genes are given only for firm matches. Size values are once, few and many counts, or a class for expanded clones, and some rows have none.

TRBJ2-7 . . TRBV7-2 TGTGCCAGCAGCTCGGCAGGGTCGGAGCAGTACTTC CASSSAGSEQYF
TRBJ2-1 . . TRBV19 TGTGCCAGTAGTATCTCTACGAGAAATGAGCAGTTCTTC CASSISTRNEQFF
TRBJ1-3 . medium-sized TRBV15 TGTGCCACTGCAGGGGAAAACACCATATATTTT CATAGENTIYF
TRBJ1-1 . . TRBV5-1 TGCGCCAGCAGCGAGGGGAGGATCATGAACACTGAAGCTTTCTTT CASSEGRIMNTEAFF
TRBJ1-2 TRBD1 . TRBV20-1 TGCAGTGCTAGACGGGACAGGGACTACACCTTC CSARRDRDYTF
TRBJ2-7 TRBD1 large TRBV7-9 TGTGCCAGCAGCCCCCGGACAGGCCTAACCTACGAGCAGTACTTC CASSPRTGLTYEQYF
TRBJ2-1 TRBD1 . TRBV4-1 TGCGCCAGCAGCCAAGATTGGGGACAGCAGTACAATGAGCAGTTCTTC CASSQDWGQQYNEQFF
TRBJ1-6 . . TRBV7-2 TGTGCCAGCAGCTTAGGAGTTCGGAGCTCCTATAATTCACCCCTCCACTTT CASSLGVRSSYNSPLHF
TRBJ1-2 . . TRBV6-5 TGTGCCAGCAGTTACTCGATAGGGGGGGAGGATGGCTACACCTTC CASSYSIGGEDGYTF
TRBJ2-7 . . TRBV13 TGTGCCAGCAGGGGAGGGGGGCACGACTACGAGCAGTACTTC CASRGGGHDYEQYF
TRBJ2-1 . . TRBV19 TGTGCCAGTAGTACGTCAGGGGTTCGGGATGAGCAGTTCTTC CASSTSGVRDEQFF
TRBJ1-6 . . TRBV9 TGTGCCAGCAGCACCCATTCGGGTAGCAGATCACCCCTCCACTTT CASSTHSGSRSPLHF
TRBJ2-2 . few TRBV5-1 TGCGCCAGCAGTTCCAAAGGGGGAATCGGGGAGCTGTTTTTT CASSSKGGIGELFF
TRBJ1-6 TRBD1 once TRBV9 TGTGCCAGCAGCGGTGGGGGGGACAGGGCCTCACCCCTCCACTTT CASSGGGDRASPLHF
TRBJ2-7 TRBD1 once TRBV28 TGTGCCAGCAGTTTACGAAGGACAGGCGGCGAGCAGTACTTC CASSLRRTGGEQYF
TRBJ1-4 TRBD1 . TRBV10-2 TGCGCCAGCAGCGACAGGGGGGGAGAAAAACTGTTTTTT CASSDRGGEKLFF
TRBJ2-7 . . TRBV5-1 TGCGCCAGCAGCTTGGACAAACCCTACGAGCAGTACTTC CASSLDKPYEQYF
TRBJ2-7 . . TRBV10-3 TGTGCCATCAGTGACCGGACAAGCTACGAGCAGTACTTC CAISDRTSYEQYF
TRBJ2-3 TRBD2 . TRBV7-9 TGTGCCAGCAGCCCGACTAGCGGGGGGGCAAGGAGGACAGATACGCAGTATTTT CASSPTSGGARRTDTQYF
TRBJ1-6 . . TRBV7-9 TGTGCCAGCAGCTCCCACTCCTATAATTCACCCCTCCACTTT CASSSHSYNSPLHF
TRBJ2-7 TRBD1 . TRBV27 TGTGCCAGCAGTTCTACAGGGGGTTCCTCCTACGAGCAGTACTTC CASSSTGGSSYEQYF
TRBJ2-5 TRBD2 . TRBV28 TGTGCCAGCGCCAAACGGGGGGGCCGAGAGACCCAGTACTTC CASAKRGGRETQYF
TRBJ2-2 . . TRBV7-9 TGTGCCAGCAGCTTACACAGGGCGAACACCGGGGAGCTGTTTTTT CASSLHRANTGELFF
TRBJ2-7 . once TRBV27 TGTGCCAGCAGTCCCCTCGGAGAGAAGCTACGAGTGCAGTACTTC CASSPLGEKLRVQYF
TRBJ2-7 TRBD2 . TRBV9 TGTGCCAGCAGCGCTTCCGGGGGGGCAACTTACGAGCAGTACTTC CASSASGGATYEQYF
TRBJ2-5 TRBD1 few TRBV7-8 TGTGCCAGCAATACCAGGGGGACAGAGACCCAGTACTTC CASNTRGTETQYF
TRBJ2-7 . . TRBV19 TGTGCCAGTAAGCCGTCCAACAGCCCATCCTACGAGCAGTACTTC CASKPSNSPSYEQYF
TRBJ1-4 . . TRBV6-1 TGTGCCAGCAGTGAGATAGCGTCTTTTCATTCAACTAATGAAAAACTGTTTTTT CASSEIASFHSTNEKLFF